A selection of T cell receptor beta chains follows, all from one sample in a study of T-cell reconstitution after alpha-beta-depleted transplantation in children. TCRdb reprocessed the PCR reads with MiXCR, giving one entry per CDR3 protein. The data hold approximately 45,000 distinct CDR3 sequences, with around 50% observed a single time. This sample comprised peripheral blood, obtained before TCRalphabeta/CD19-depleted stem cell transplant. These receptors all come from a boy under two years old with SCID, due to receive a stem cell transplant. CDR3s include the opening cysteine and the closing phenylalanine or tryptophan. A D gene is named only where the DNA matches it firmly. Size tells how often a clone was seen (once, few, many) or the class of an expanded clone, and some rows leave it out.

NA TRBJ2-7 TRBV4-2 TRBD1 CASNPNGQGAEEQYF TGTGCCAGCAACCCAAACGGACAGGGGGCGGAAGAGCAGTACTTC
NA TRBJ2-5 TRBV20-1 NA CSARPPGAGETQYF TGCAGTGCTAGGCCCCCGGGGGCGGGGGAGACCCAGTACTTC
few TRBJ2-1 TRBV6-5 NA CASSYTGTYYNEQFF TGTGCCAGCAGTTACACAGGGACCTACTACAATGAGCAGTTCTTC
many TRBJ2-3 TRBV5-1 NA CASSLDGGRAQYF TGCGCCAGCAGCTTGGACGGGGGCCGGGCGCAGTATTTT
few TRBJ2-3 TRBV5-5 NA CASSPERSSDTQYF TGTGCCAGCAGCCCTGAGCGGAGCTCAGATACGCAGTATTTT
NA TRBJ2-3 TRBV12-3/TRBV12-4 NA CATRLQGYTQYF TGTGCCACGCGCCTTCAGGGATATACGCAGTATTTT
NA TRBJ2-2 TRBV4-1 NA CASSQDYDRVPTGELFF TGCGCCAGCAGCCAAGATTACGATAGGGTCCCCACCGGGGAGCTGTTTTTT
NA TRBJ1-1 TRBV29-1 NA CSTVLDTEAFF TGCAGCACAGTACTGGACACTGAAGCTTTCTTT
NA TRBJ2-1 TRBV7-9 TRBD2 CASSLRVAGDNEQFF TGTGCCAGCAGCCTTAGGGTAGCGGGGGACAATGAGCAGTTCTTC
few TRBJ1-6 TRBV9 TRBD1 CASSQTGGRSPLHF TGTGCCAGCAGTCAGACAGGGGGGCGCTCACCCCTCCACTTT